The following is a T cell receptor beta chain sequence with its context. Its cognate antigen has yet to be identified. Nothing much larger sits one base from this clone, and base qualities are not available. This record comes from a study of control samples from healthy donors and cancer patients (dated by TCRdb to about 2020). The germline V gene (reference sequence) supplies CDR1 MNHEY and CDR2 SMNVEV. Reading from cysteine to phenylalanine, the CDR3 counts 12 amino acids. The entry retains the CDR3 DNA only, 36 bases that are in frame from base 1. V loses 6 bases, J loses 0 bases, and the germline ends lie 5 bases apart. Receptors were amplified or captured by the immunoSEQ multiplex PCR assay. TCRdb limited this immuneACCESS table to in-frame rearrangements with V and J called. A share of clones is missing; checked studies link under half to unresolved V genes, and the rest is unexplained. The sample has fewer than 200,000 clones on record, roughly 89% of them singletons. The top ten constitute just over 1.4% of the sample.

The chain uses TRBV27 and TRBJ1-2, with no reliable assignment of the D segment. The clonotype comes from a woman aged 50 to 60 in good health. The specimen was blood. The CDR3 amino acid sequence is: CASRTANYGYTF. The nucleotide sequence is TGTGCCAGCAGGACGGCTAACTATGGCTACACCTTC.